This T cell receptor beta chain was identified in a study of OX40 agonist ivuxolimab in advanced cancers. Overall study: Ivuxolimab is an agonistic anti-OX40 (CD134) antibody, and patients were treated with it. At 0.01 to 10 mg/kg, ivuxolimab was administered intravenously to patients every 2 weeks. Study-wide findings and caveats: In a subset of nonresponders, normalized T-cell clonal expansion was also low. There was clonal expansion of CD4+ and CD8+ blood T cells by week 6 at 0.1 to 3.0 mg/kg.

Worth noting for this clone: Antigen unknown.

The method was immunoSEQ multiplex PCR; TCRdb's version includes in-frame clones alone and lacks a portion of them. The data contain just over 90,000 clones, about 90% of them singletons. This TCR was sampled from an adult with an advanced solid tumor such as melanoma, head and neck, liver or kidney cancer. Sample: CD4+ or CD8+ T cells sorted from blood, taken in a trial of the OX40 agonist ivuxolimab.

This CDR3 reads CASSDPGAGGLGYEQYF. Written as DNA, the CDR3 is TGTGCCAGCAGTGACCCAGGGGCGGGAGGTCTGGGCTACGAGCAGTACTTC. The chain links TRBV25-1 to TRBJ2-7; 8 nucleotides agree with TRBD2. V was pared by 3 bases and J by 3 bases, with 13 bases of the junction left unmatched. Germline assignment: CDR1 MGHDK and CDR2 SYGVNS. This CDR3 region has 17 residues.